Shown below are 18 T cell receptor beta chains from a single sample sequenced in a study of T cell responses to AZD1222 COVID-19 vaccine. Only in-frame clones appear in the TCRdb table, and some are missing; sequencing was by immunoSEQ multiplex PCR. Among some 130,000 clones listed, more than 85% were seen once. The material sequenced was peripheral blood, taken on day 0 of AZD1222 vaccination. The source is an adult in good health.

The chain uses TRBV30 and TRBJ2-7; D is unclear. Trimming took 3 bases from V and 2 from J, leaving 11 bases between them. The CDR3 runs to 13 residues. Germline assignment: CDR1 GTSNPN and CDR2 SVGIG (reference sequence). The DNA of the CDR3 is TGTGCCTGGAGCCCCCCCGCTGCCTACGAGCAGTACTTC. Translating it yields CAWSPPAAYEQYF.

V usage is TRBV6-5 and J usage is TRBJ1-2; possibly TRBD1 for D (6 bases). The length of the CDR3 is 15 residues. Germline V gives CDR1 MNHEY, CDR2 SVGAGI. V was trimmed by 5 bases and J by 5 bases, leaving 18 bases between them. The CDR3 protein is CASSIQTGETYGYTF. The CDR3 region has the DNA TGTGCCAGCAGTATACAGACAGGAGAGACATATGGCTACACCTTC.

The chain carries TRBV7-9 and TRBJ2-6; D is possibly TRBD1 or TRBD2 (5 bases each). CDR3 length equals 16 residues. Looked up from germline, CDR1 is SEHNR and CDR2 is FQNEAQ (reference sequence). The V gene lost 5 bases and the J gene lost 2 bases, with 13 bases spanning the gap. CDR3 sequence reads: CASSHYLGAGANVLTF. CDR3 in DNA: TGTGCCAGCAGCCATTACTTGGGGGCTGGGGCCAACGTCCTGACTTTC.

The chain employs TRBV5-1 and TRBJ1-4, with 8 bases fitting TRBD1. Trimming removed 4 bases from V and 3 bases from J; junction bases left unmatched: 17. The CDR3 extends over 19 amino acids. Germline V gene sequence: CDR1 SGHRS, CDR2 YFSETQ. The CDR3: CASSPGTGSIQRANEKLFF. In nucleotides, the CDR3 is TGCGCCAGCAGCCCCGGGACAGGTTCTATCCAGAGGGCTAATGAAAAACTGTTTTTT.

The CDR3 region is CASSPQYTRTDTQYF. DNA for the CDR3: TGTGCCAGCTCACCACAGTACACTCGCACAGATACGCAGTATTTT. V and J are TRBV18 and TRBJ2-3; D is unresolved. V was pared by 1 base and J by 1 base, with 9 bases between. The CDR3 runs to 15 residues. Germline-derived CDR1 and CDR2 are KGHSH and LQKENI.

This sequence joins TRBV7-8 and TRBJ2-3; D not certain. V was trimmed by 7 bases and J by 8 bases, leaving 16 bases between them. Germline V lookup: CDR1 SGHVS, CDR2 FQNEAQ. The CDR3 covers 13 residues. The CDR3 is CASIPQDHGTQYF. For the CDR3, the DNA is TGTGCCAGCATCCCCCAGGATCACGGTACGCAGTATTTT.

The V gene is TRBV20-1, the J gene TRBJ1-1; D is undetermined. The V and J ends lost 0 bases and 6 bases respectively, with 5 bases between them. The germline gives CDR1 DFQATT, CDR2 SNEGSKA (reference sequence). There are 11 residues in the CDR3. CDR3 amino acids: CSARDGSEAFF. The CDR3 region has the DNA TGCAGTGCTAGAGATGGTTCTGAAGCTTTCTTT.

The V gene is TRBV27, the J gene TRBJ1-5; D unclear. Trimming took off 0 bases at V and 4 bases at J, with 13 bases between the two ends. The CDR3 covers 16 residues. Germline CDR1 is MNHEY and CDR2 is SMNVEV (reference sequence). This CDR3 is CASSLSWGGSNQPQHF. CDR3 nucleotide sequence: TGTGCCAGCAGTTTATCCTGGGGAGGTAGTAATCAGCCCCAGCATTTT.

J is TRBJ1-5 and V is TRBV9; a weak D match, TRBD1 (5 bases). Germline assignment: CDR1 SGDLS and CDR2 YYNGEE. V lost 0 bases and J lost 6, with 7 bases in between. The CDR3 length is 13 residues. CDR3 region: CASSVGDGQPQHF. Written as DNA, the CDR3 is TGTGCCAGCAGCGTAGGGGACGGTCAGCCCCAGCATTTT.

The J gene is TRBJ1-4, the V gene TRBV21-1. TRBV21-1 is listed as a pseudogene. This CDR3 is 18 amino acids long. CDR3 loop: CASSKGQDETKGPEKLFF. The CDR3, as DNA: TGTGCCAGCAGCAAAGGACAAGACGAAACCAAGGGCCCAGAAAAACTGTTTTTT.

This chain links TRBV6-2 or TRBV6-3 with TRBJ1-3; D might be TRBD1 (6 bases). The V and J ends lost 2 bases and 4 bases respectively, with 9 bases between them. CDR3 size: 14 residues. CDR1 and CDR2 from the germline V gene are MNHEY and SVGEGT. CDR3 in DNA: TGTGCCAGCAGTTACGCCGGGACAGGAAACACCATATATTTT. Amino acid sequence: CASSYAGTGNTIYF.

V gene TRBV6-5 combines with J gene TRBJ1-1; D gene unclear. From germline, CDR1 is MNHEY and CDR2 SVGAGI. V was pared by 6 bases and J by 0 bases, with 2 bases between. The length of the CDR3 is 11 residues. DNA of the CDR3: TGTGCCAGCAGGATGAACACTGAAGCTTTCTTT. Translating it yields CASRMNTEAFF.

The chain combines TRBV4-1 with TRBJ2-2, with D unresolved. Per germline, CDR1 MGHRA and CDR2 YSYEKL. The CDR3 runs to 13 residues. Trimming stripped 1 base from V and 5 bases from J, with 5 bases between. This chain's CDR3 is CASSQVPTGELFF. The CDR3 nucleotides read TGCGCCAGCAGCCAAGTACCGACCGGGGAGCTGTTTTTT.

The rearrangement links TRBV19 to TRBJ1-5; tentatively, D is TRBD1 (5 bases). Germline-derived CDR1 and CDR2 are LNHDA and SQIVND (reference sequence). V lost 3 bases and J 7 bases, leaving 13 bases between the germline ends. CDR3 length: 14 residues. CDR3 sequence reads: CASSILGTGQPQHF. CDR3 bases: TGTGCCAGTAGTATTCTAGGGACGGGGCAGCCCCAGCATTTT.

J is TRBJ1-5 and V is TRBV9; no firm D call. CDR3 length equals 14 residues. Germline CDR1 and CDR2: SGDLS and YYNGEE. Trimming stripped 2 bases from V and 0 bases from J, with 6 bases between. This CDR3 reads CASSVSFSNQPQHF. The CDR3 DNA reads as TGTGCCAGCAGCGTGTCGTTTAGCAATCAGCCCCAGCATTTT.

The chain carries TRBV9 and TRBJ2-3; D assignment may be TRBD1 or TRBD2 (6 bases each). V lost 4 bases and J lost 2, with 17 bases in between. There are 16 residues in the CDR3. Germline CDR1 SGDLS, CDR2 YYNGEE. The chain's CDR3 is CASSLRRGTPTDTQYF. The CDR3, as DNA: TGTGCCAGCAGCCTCAGAAGGGGGACTCCCACAGATACGCAGTATTTT. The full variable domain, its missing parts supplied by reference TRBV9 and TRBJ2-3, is DSGVTQTPKHLITATGQRVTLRCSPRSGDLSVYWYQQSLDQGLQFLIQYYNGEERAKGNILERFSAQQFPDLHSELNLSSLELGDSALYFCASSLRRGTPTDTQYFGPGTRLTVL.

The CDR3 DNA reads as TGTGCCAGCAGCACGGGACAGGGAGATTCACCCCTCCACTTT. This sequence encodes CASSTGQGDSPLHF. The chain has TRBV7-9 and TRBJ1-6, with 9 nucleotides matching TRBD1. Unmatched junction bases numbered 4, after V lost 5 bases and J lost 8 bases. Germline loops: CDR1 SEHNR, CDR2 FQNEAQ (reference sequence). There are 14 residues in the CDR3. Complete variable domain (other parts from reference TRBV7-9 and TRBJ1-6): DTGVSQNPRHKITKRGQNVTFRCDPISEHNRLYWYRQTLGQGPEFLTYFQNEAQLEKSRLLSDRFSAERPKGSFSTLEIQRTEQGDSAMYLCASSTGQGDSPLHFGNGTRLTVT.

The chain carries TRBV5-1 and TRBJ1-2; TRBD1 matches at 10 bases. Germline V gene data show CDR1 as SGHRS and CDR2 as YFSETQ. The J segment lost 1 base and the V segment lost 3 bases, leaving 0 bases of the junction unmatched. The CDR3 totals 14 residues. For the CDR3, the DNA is TGCGCCAGCAGCTGGGACAGGGGTAACTATGGCTACACCTTC. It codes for CASSWDRGNYGYTF. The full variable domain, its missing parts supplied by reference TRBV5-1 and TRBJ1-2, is KAGVTQTPRYLIKTRGQQVTLSCSPISGHRSVSWYQQTPGQGLQFLFEYFSETQRNKGNFPGRFSGRQFSNSRSEMNVSTLELGDSALYLCASSWDRGNYGYTFGSGTRLTVV.